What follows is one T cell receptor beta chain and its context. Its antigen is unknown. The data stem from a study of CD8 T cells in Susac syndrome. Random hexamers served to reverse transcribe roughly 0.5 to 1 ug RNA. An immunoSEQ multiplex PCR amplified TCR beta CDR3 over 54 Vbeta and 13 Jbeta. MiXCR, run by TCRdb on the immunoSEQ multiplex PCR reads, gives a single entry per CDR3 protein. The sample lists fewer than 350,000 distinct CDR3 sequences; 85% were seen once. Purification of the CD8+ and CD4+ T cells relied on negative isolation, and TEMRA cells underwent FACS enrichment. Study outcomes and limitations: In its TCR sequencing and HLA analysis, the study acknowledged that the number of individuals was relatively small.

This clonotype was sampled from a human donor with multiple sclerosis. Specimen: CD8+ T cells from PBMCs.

The CDR3 DNA reads as TGTGCCAGCAGTTACGATCGGACAGGGTTCTACGAGCAGTACTTC. This encodes CASSYDRTGFYEQYF. This chain links TRBV28 with TRBJ2-7; 8 nucleotides line up with TRBD1. The germline CDR1 and CDR2 sequences are MDHEN and SYDVKM. This CDR3 has 15 amino acids. Trimming took 4 bases from V and 3 from J; bases not matched to a gene: 8.